This TCR beta chain was profiled in a study of blood T cell repertoires in COVID-19. Study information: Samples taken during acute and convalescent COVID-19 were collected in the United States, Italy and Spain.

Germline-derived CDR1 and CDR2 are LGHNA and YSLEER. This CDR3 is 15 amino acids long. The trim removed 3 bases at V and 6 bases at J, leaving 5 bases unmatched. The authors' processing: Amplifying reference gene primers gave estimates of nucleated cell counts. Assay: immunoSEQ multiplex PCR; the TCRdb copy retains only in-frame clones and omits some. V and J calls and clone size are those listed in that table; D and trimming were worked out from the DNA. The repertoire holds around 140,000 clones, with roughly 79% as singletons. Sequences were obtained from peripheral blood. This clonotype was sampled from an older woman with active or convalescent COVID-19. This chain links TRBV4-3 with TRBJ2-7, with 13 bases identical to TRBD2. The CDR3 DNA is TGCGCCAGCAGCCACCGGACTAGCGGGAGTCCCGAGCAGTACTTC. The encoded protein is CASSHRTSGSPEQYF.